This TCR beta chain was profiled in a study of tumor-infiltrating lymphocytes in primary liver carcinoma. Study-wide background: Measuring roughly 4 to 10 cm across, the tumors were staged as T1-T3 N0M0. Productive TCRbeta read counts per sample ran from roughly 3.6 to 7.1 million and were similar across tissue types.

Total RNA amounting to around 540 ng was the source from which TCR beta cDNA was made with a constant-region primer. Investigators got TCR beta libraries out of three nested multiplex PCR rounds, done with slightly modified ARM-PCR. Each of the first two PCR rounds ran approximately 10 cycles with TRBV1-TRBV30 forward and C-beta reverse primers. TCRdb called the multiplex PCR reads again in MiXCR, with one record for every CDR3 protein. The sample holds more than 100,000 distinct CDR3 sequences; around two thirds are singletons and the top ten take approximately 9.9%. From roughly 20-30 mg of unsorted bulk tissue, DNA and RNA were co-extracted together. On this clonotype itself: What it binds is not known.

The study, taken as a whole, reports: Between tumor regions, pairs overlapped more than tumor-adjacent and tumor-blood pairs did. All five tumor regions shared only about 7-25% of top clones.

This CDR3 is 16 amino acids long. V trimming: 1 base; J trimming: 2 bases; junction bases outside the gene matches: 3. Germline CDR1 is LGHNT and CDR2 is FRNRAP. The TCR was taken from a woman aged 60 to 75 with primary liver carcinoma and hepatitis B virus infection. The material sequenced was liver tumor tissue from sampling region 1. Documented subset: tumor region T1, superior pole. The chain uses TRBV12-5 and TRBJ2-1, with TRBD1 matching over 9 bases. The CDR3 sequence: CASGLGGQGAYNEQFF. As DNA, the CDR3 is TGTGCTAGTGGTTTGGGGGGACAGGGAGCCTACAATGAGCAGTTCTTC. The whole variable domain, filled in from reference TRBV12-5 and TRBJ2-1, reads DARVTQTPRHKVTEMGQEVTMRCQPILGHNTVFWYRQTMMQGLELLAYFRNRAPLDDSGMPKDRFSAEMPDATLATLKIQPSEPRDSAVYFCASGLGGQGAYNEQFFGPGTRLTVL.